This T cell receptor beta chain was recorded in a study of cytomegalovirus exposure and HLA in healthy donors. PCR involved 60 Vbeta and 13 Jbeta primers. Sequenced by immunoSEQ multiplex PCR; TCRdb stores in-frame clones only, minus some. The sample records about 150,000 clones, approximately 78% being singletons. This clone was counted between two and nine times. Its target is not known. Study results and caveats: In a later analysis, HLA-associated TCR beta chains were more clonally expanded than equally common others.

The germline V gene has CDR1 MDHEN and CDR2 SYDVKM. CDR3 length: 12 amino acids. V was trimmed by 3 bases and J by 12 bases, leaving 12 bases between them. The chain combines TRBV28 with TRBJ2-1, with no clear D. The sequence was collected from a woman aged 45-59 years in good health and CMV-seropositive. Sequencing was performed on PBMCs. The CDR3 loop is CASSLSTGGQFF. The CDR3 coding sequence is TGTGCCAGCAGTTTGTCGACTGGTGGGCAGTTCTTC. Full variable domain (remainder filled in from reference TRBV28 and TRBJ2-1): DVKVTQSSRYLVKRTGEKVFLECVQDMDHENMFWYRQDPGLGLRLIYFSYDVKMKEKGDIPEGYSVSREKKERFSLILESASTNQTSMYLCASSLSTGGQFFGPGTRLTVL.